Listed below are T cell receptor beta chains from one sample, sequenced in a study of blood T cells in healthy people across ages. TCRdb independently ran MiXCR on the 5' RACE reads; one entry per CDR3 protein. The data hold about 1,500,000 distinct CDR3 sequences, with over 25% observed a single time. The material sequenced was blood. Source of these receptors: a woman aged 30 to 39 in good health. The CDR3 runs from the conserved cysteine through the conserved F or W. Fields, in order: D gene, J gene, clone size, V gene, CDR3 DNA, CDR3 protein. The D gene is left open where the match is weak. Clone size is not always given. Where it is, it says once, few, many or a class for expanded clones.

>TRBD1|TRBJ1-2|many|TRBV5-1
TGCGCCAGCAGCTTTTCCGGACAGGGGGCGGATGGCTACACCTTC
CASSFSGQGADGYTF
>.|TRBJ2-7|many|TRBV12-3/TRBV12-4
TGTGCCAGCAGACCACAGGACGGCTCCTACGAGCAGTACTTC
CASRPQDGSYEQYF
>TRBD1|TRBJ1-1|many|TRBV29-1
TGCAGCGCCCGAAGACAGGGCGGCCAAGCTTTCTTT
CSARRQGGQAFF
>.|TRBJ2-7|few|TRBV20-1
TGCAGTGTTAGAGCCGGGACCAGCTCCTACGAGCAGTACTTC
CSVRAGTSSYEQYF
>TRBD1|TRBJ2-4|.|TRBV20-1
TGCAGTGCTAGGGGACAGGGAGAGGGCCTAGCCAAAAACATTCAGTACTTC
CSARGQGEGLAKNIQYF
>TRBD2|TRBJ2-4|.|TRBV4-2
TGTGCCAGCAGCTTGGGACTAGGTGAGGATCAGTACTTC
CASSLGLGEDQYF
>.|TRBJ2-3|.|TRBV28
TGCGCCAGCAGGAACTTATTAGGGACAGATACGCAGTATTTT
CASRNLLGTDTQYF
>TRBD1|TRBJ1-6|many|TRBV15
TGTGCCACCAGCCTGGGGACAGATAATTCACCCCTCCACTTT
CATSLGTDNSPLHF
>TRBD2|TRBJ2-1|.|TRBV12-3/TRBV12-4
TGTGCCAGCAGCGCCTTAGCGGGAGAGAGTGAGCAGTTCTTC
CASSALAGESEQFF
>TRBD1|TRBJ1-3|.|TRBV11-2
TGTGCCAGCAGCCCCTGGCCCCGGGGACAGTTTACAGGAAACACCATATATTTT
CASSPWPRGQFTGNTIYF
>.|TRBJ2-1|.|TRBV6-5
TGTGCCAGCAGTTACTCCGGGAACCCCGAGTTGGCCAAAAACATTCAGTTCTTC
CASSYSGNPELAKNIQFF
>.|TRBJ1-2|few|TRBV7-2
TGTGCCAGCAGCCGTGAGGGGGGGCGGAACTATGGCTACACCTTC
CASSREGGRNYGYTF
>.|TRBJ1-6|many|TRBV12-3/TRBV12-4
TGTGCCAGCAGCCCCCCTAACTCACCCCTCCACTTT
CASSPPNSPLHF
>.|TRBJ2-7|.|TRBV15
TGTGCCACCACGCCCGGACAGAGCCGCTACGAGCAGTACTTC
CATTPGQSRYEQYF
>TRBD2|TRBJ2-7|.|TRBV18
TGTGCCAGCTCGCCCTCCCAGGCGCGGGAGTTCGAGCAGTACTTC
CASSPSQAREFEQYF
>.|TRBJ1-2|few|TRBV5-1
TGCGCCAGCAGCTTGCAAGCAGGCCGAACTAACTATGGCTACACCTTC
CASSLQAGRTNYGYTF
>.|TRBJ1-2|.|TRBV7-2
TGTGCCAGCAGCGCTGGGACGCGGTATGGCTACACCTTC
CASSAGTRYGYTF
>.|TRBJ2-3|few|TRBV7-9
TGTGCCAGCAGCCGACTTAGGGGCAGGAGCACAGATACGCAGTATTTT
CASSRLRGRSTDTQYF
>TRBD2|TRBJ2-5|few|TRBV20-1
TGCAGTGCTGCACGACCCGGGACTAGCGTAGAGACCCAGTACTTC
CSAARPGTSVETQYF
>.|TRBJ2-5|many|TRBV20-1
TGCAGTGCACCACAGGAGACGGTCCAAGGGACCCAGTACTTC
CSAPQETVQGTQYF
>.|TRBJ2-3|.|TRBV4-1
TGCGCCAGCAGCCAAGTCTCGAGCCAACAGTATTTT
CASSQVSSQQYF
>TRBD1|TRBJ1-1|.|TRBV2
TGTGCCATCAGGGAAGGACAGGGGCAAACTGAAGCTTTCTTT
CAIREGQGQTEAFF
>TRBD1|TRBJ2-1|many|TRBV5-1
TGCGCCAGCAGCACTGGACAGGGGAGGGACAATGAGCAGTTCTTC
CASSTGQGRDNEQFF
>.|TRBJ2-7|once|TRBV28
TGTGCCAGCAGTTTCCGGGGAACTGTGGGCGGGTACTTC
CASSFRGTVGGYF
>.|TRBJ2-1|few|TRBV24-1
TGTGCCACCAGTGACCGAAGCAGAGCGGCCCGTGGGAATGAGCAGTTCTTC
CATSDRSRAARGNEQFF
>TRBD2|TRBJ2-1|few|TRBV3-1
TGTGCCAGCAGCCAAGGTCCACGGGAGGGCCGATTTAGTGAGCAGTTCTTC
CASSQGPREGRFSEQFF
>.|TRBJ1-1|few|TRBV7-2
TGTGCCAGCAGCATGACAGTACCGAACACTGAAGCTTTCTTT
CASSMTVPNTEAFF
>.|TRBJ2-5|many|TRBV12-3/TRBV12-4
TGTGCCAGCAGTACAGACACTTACCAAGAGACCCAGTACTTC
CASSTDTYQETQYF
>.|TRBJ2-1|.|TRBV29-1
TGCAGCGTTGGAAGAGACAGGCAAGAGACCCAGTTCTTC
CSVGRDRQETQFF
>.|TRBJ2-5|.|TRBV10-3
TGTGCCATCAGCGCGCCTTGGGGGGACCAAGGGACCCAGTACTTC
CAISAPWGDQGTQYF
>.|TRBJ2-7|many|TRBV7-9
TGTGCCAGCAGCTTATGGCAGTACGAGCAGTACTTC
CASSLWQYEQYF
>.|TRBJ1-1|.|TRBV9
TGTGCCAGCAGCGTAGACGAGTGGCGGACTGAAGCTTTCTTT
CASSVDEWRTEAFF
>TRBD1|TRBJ1-2|few|TRBV27
TGTGCCACCGGCCAGGGGGCGAGTGGCTACACCTTC
CATGQGASGYTF
>.|TRBJ2-1|.|TRBV7-9
TGTGCCAGCAGCCCCCCGGAGTACAGGCATGAGCAGTTCTTC
CASSPPEYRHEQFF
>.|TRBJ2-5|few|TRBV15
TGTGCCACCAGCAGAGATTCGGGGCTAGTTAGCCAAGAGACCCAGTACTTC
CATSRDSGLVSQETQYF
>.|TRBJ2-3|few|TRBV12-3/TRBV12-4
TGTGCCAGCAGCTCCGAAACCCGGGGTACGCAGTATTTT
CASSSETRGTQYF
>.|TRBJ2-6|.|TRBV2
TGTGCCAGCCGACCGGAGTCTGGGGCCAACGTCCTGACTTTC
CASRPESGANVLTF
>.|TRBJ2-7|.|TRBV9
TGTGCCAGCAGCGTAGGAGGGGAACACGAGCAGTACTTC
CASSVGGEHEQYF
>.|TRBJ2-7|.|TRBV4-1
TGCGCCAGCTGCCAAGATGATCGGGGTTCCTACGAGCAGTACTTC
CASCQDDRGSYEQYF
>.|TRBJ2-3|many|TRBV7-6
TGTGCCAGCAGCTTTCGTAGGAGCACAGATACGCAGTATTTT
CASSFRRSTDTQYF
>TRBD1|TRBJ2-2|few|TRBV6-5
TGTGCCAGCAGTTACGAGACAGGGGAAAGGAGCGGGGAGCTGTTTTTT
CASSYETGERSGELFF
>.|TRBJ1-2|.|TRBV14
TGTGCCAGCAGCCAAGATAGCTATTATGGCTACACCTTC
CASSQDSYYGYTF
>.|TRBJ2-1|few|TRBV20-1
TGCAGTGCTAGAGGAGTGGTGGCGCGGCCTCCCTACAATGAGCAGTTCTTC
CSARGVVARPPYNEQFF
>.|TRBJ1-2|few|TRBV6-6
TGTGCCAGCAGTTACTCGAAACCTAACTATGGCTACACCTTC
CASSYSKPNYGYTF
>TRBD2|TRBJ2-1|.|TRBV5-1
TGCGCCAGCAGCTTGAACTCGCGGGAGTATGAGCAGTTCTTC
CASSLNSREYEQFF
>.|TRBJ2-2|.|TRBV5-1
TGCGCCAGCAGCTTAGACACGGTTTATGGCGGGGAGCTGTTTTTT
CASSLDTVYGGELFF
>.|TRBJ1-1|once|TRBV4-3
TGCGCCAGCAGCCAAACCCTTACAGGAGGTGGAACTGAAGCTTTCTTT
CASSQTLTGGGTEAFF
>.|TRBJ2-5|.|TRBV5-5
TGTGCCAGCAGCTGGGGGACCGGGGCAACTCAAGAGACCCAGTACTTC
CASSWGTGATQETQYF
>TRBD2|TRBJ2-5|few|TRBV20-1
TGCAGTGCTAGCCCTAGCGGCCAAGAGACCCAGTACTTC
CSASPSGQETQYF
>.|TRBJ2-7|.|TRBV6-1
TGTGCCAGCAGCGGAACCCCGACTTTATTCTGGCACTACGAGCAGTACTTC
CASSGTPTLFWHYEQYF
>TRBD2|TRBJ2-1|.|TRBV10-2
TGCGCCAGCCGCAGCTCCGGGACTAAGAATGAGCAGTTCTTC
CASRSSGTKNEQFF
>.|TRBJ2-3|many|TRBV5-1
TGCGCCAGCAGCCCGTCAACCGCGGATACGCAGTATTTT
CASSPSTADTQYF
>.|TRBJ2-3|few|TRBV12-3/TRBV12-4
TGTGCCAGCACCGAGGGGGGGTTTCCAGATACGCAGTATTTT
CASTEGGFPDTQYF
>TRBD1|TRBJ2-7|.|TRBV7-6
TGTGCCAGCGGCAACTATCCGGGACAGGCCTACGAGCAGTACTTC
CASGNYPGQAYEQYF
>.|TRBJ2-5|.|TRBV20-1
TGCAGTGCTAGAGATAGGGGGAAACGAGAGACCCAGTACTTC
CSARDRGKRETQYF
>TRBD2|TRBJ2-1|.|TRBV2
TGTGCCAGCAGTGAGTGGGGGGGTCCTCCTGAGCAGTTCTTC
CASSEWGGPPEQFF
>.|TRBJ1-6|few|TRBV5-1
TGCGCCAGCAGCTTGAGAAGTGGACAGACGGCCTCACCCCTCCACTTT
CASSLRSGQTASPLHF